This entry concerns a single T cell receptor (beta chain). Its antigen specificity is not known. Within one base of it there is no much larger clone, and no base qualities were kept. This sample was taken from a study of cytomegalovirus exposure and HLA in healthy donors (dated by TCRdb to 2017 to 2019). Regarding the research as a whole: According to an earlier analysis of 550 to 750 of the donors, about 179 million T cells yielded 95 million to 140 million unique TCR beta sequences and less than 300 Gb of sequence data. Donor age, sex, ethnicity and CMV serostatus were compiled alongside the repertoire data. Rather than drawing on any new phenotypic data, the later analysis identified candidate immune exposures from TCR beta sequences and the way those sequences occurred across donors. The T cell repertoires of 700 or so subjects were profiled by immunosequencing and related to cytomegalovirus serostatus. All discovery cohort repertoires had been generated using a single sequencing platform. Typing coverage differed by locus: A, B, C, DRB1 and DQB1 were typed in roughly 629-640 donors, DQA1 in roughly 500, DPA1 in 600 to 610, and DPB1 in roughly 470. Among over 350 genotyped donors of the cohort, an average of approximately 250,000 unique TCR beta nucleotide sequences were sequenced per donor, roughly 20% of them non-productive. A handful of DR-DQ haplotypes were handled as single units for association and clustering because linkage in the cohort was strong. An early release that covered 500 to 800 HLA-typed donors contained around 330 gigabases of sequencing data and 75 million to 100 million unique TCR sequences. Class I and class II HLA loci were covered by the typing at four-digit resolution. The study was designed to test whether signatures of past pathogen exposure could be identified by cataloging public T cell receptors. Among the approximately 430 genotyped donors, around 81% belonged to the genetic ancestry cluster associated with self-reported Caucasian donors. In an earlier analysis of 587 of the donors, high-throughput TCR beta sequencing was used to judge whether each TCR beta V gene segment behaved as functional or pseudogenic. A later analysis re-analyzed previously published TCR beta repertoires from 666 donors and added high-resolution HLA genotyping to study TCR occurrence patterns. A later genetic analysis took genome-wide SNP genotypes for 398 of the 666 donors and used that subset as a discovery cohort. In addition to the first cohort of 500 to 850 subjects, a separate validation cohort of under 150 different subjects was used. To predict cytomegalovirus infection status, the study brought together high-throughput TCR immunosequencing, statistical association of individual TCRs with disease status, and machine learning. Study-wide conclusions, independent of this receptor: Correlated functional status among segregating V segments might be attributable to linkage disequilibrium, but an unknown experimental factor could not be ruled out. According to a later analysis, parvovirus B19, influenza, CMV and Epstein-Barr virus appeared linked to several top co-occurrence clusters. Specific HLA alleles were associated with about 17,000 TCR beta sequences at a false discovery rate of 0.05 in a later analysis. For the cohort, immune exposure information was limited to CMV serostatus. Strong co-occurrence of HLA alleles, especially DR and DQ, made assigning TCR associations to individual alleles difficult. Compared with equally common non-associated chains, HLA-associated TCR beta chains in a later analysis were more clonally expanded and had lower generation probabilities. Compared with the roughly 710-donor mean, donors in an Asian-associated ancestry cluster had fewer N-insertions in productive TCRs, according to a later genetic analysis. The study gave a list of about 150 TCR beta chains associated with cytomegalovirus. Most CMV-associated TCR beta chains appeared to be HLA-restricted in a later analysis, and the HLA associations seemed to be driven largely by CMV exposure. This cohort had only TCR beta chains sequenced, and the lack of alpha or paired-chain data limited which features could be detected. Because counts were too low, roughly 17 rarely observed V segments, including chromosome 9 orphons, were left out of the earlier analysis of 500 to 750 of the donors. Because HLA typing was unavailable for some donors at each locus, only the typed subset was used in association tests. In an earlier analysis of some 500 of the donors, most TCR beta V segments were observed in productive rearrangements about 87% or about 30% of the time, broadly matching IMGT annotations. The authors suggested that the approach could potentially be extended to other disease states and immunological phenotypes. Most TCR sequences were observed very rarely across donors, whereas some public TCRs were present in many individuals. Sequencing depth was assumed to be roughly uniform across donors in the presence/absence analyses, though that assumption may not hold. A further reported finding was that TCR beta sequences accurately predicted the HLA-A and HLA-B alleles for most subjects in the first cohort. A cluster of highly shared sequence variants was judged likely to represent a technical artifact of the sequencing pipeline. V-gene and J-gene trimming of TCR beta chains was associated with a missense DCLRE1C variant in a later genetic analysis, and the association was replicated in an independent cohort. In both the original and validation cohorts, the classifier was reported to diagnose cytomegalovirus status with high specificity and sensitivity. In vitro tests confirmed that a few of the cytomegalovirus-associated TCR beta chains recognize cytomegalovirus antigens. In a later analysis, the rate of TCR association differed among HLA loci, with DRB1 alleles having the most associated TCRs and HLA-C alleles having the fewest.

Libraries were constructed by the immunoSEQ multiplex PCR assay. A mixture of 60 forward primers for TCR Vbeta segments and 13 reverse primers for TCR Jbeta segments was used in the multiplex PCR. The CDR3 region of rearranged TCR beta genes was amplified from genomic DNA by a multiplex PCR assay. The amplified TCR beta libraries were sequenced on the Illumina HiSeq System as 87-base-pair reads. As for the original processing: A later analysis counted about 80 million unique TCR beta chains across the 666 repertoires, and around 12 million of these chains were shared by at least two donors. A nearest-neighbor algorithm error-corrected the raw reads and collapsed the reads into unique sequences, merging closely related sequences to remove PCR and sequencing errors. To assign V, D and J gene segments, CDR3 sequences were aligned to IMGT reference sequences. For a sequence to be retained, at least a six-nucleotide match to both a V gene segment and a J gene segment was required. Rearrangements were called productive when the CDR3 lacked stop codons and stayed in frame with V and J; all others were non-productive. CDR3 was defined by IMGT convention, running from the second conserved V-encoded cysteine to the conserved J-encoded phenylalanine. Sequences without an unambiguous match to a single V gene segment were excluded from the earlier analysis of over 500 of the donors. In an earlier analysis of some 590 of the donors, a V segment was called functional when productive rearrangements were above 56.7%, and segregating when the standard deviation between donors exceeded 5%. To diagnose cytomegalovirus status from the catalog of TCR beta chain sequences, a statistical classification framework was built. A later analysis assigned V and J genes by comparing TCR nucleotide sequences with IMGT/GENE-DB human TR gene sequences. In a later analysis, CDR3 sequences and most-parsimonious VDJ recombination scenarios were assigned using the TCRdist pipeline. In a later analysis, each TCR beta chain was defined by its CDR3 amino acid sequence together with its V-gene family, and reads lacking a unique V-gene family were excluded. To address suspected cross-contamination and a sequencing artifact, a later analysis removed approximately 600 highly shared, low-generation-probability nucleotide sequences. For each public chain, a later analysis derived a clonal expansion index from normalized ranks of inferred template counts within each repertoire. In a later analysis, generation probabilities were computed using a VDJ recombination model fitted to out-of-frame rearrangements, and the results were checked against IGoR. A later analysis scored TCR-TCR, TCR-HLA and TCR-CMV co-occurrence with hypergeometric tests, applying a repertoire-size bias correction to TCR pairs. To estimate false discovery rates, a later analysis permuted the HLA or CMV assignments 20 times. In a later analysis, co-occurring TCRs were grouped with DBSCAN, and TCRdist sequence similarity was added when clustering was performed within HLA-allele-positive subsets. Co-occurrence clustering excluded repertoires with fewer than 30,000 or more than 120,000 public chains, plus five with anomalous nucleotide sharing. The immuneACCESS repertoire file appears here via TCRdb, limited to in-frame rearrangements. These files lack a portion of the clones; in checked studies, under half of the deficit traces to unresolved V genes, and the cause of the others is not known. The DNA was the basis for D and trimming; V, J and clone size are from that table. This sample is represented by 210,000 or so clones; approximately 79% of them were singletons. The ten largest clonotypes hold around 1.8% of the sample.

The cohort comprised under 700 healthy bone marrow donors. Cohort members were all nominally healthy when sampled, although unrecorded immune exposures were likely present. The donor tested CMV seronegative, placing the donor among the 350 or so seronegative members of the cohort. Each donor provided a peripheral blood sample, and peripheral blood mononuclear cells were used for TCR beta sequencing. Genomic DNA was extracted from the blood cell samples with the Qiagen DNeasy Blood Extraction Kit. Sample: PBMCs. The sequence came from a man between 18 and 35 years old in good health and CMV-seronegative.

The nucleotide sequence is TGTGCCAGCAGCTTGGTCGCGACTAGATTTCCCTACGAGCAGTACTTC. Its product reads: CASSLVATRFPYEQYF. The sequence joins TRBV5-6 to TRBJ2-7; a tentative D match to TRBD2 spans 6 bases. As encoded in the germline V gene, CDR1 is SGHDT while CDR2 is YYEEEE. V is pared back by 0 bases and J by 2 bases, with 15 bases lying between the germline termini. The cysteine opens and the phenylalanine closes a CDR3 of 16 amino acids. Only the CDR3 region is kept as DNA, spanning 48 bases read in frame from base 1.